Presented here are 6 T cell receptor beta chains from one specimen sequenced in a study of blood T cell repertoires in COVID-19. The method was immunoSEQ multiplex PCR; TCRdb's version includes in-frame clones alone and lacks a portion of them. The table lists approximately 98,000 clones, 71% of them singletons, with about 2% in the top ten. The sequencing sample was made of peripheral blood. The receptors were gathered from a woman in her forties with acute or convalescent COVID-19.

The chain uses TRBV5-1 and TRBJ1-5, with TRBD1 as a possible D gene (6 bases). V was trimmed by 4 bases and J by 1 base, leaving 12 bases between them. This CDR3 contains 15 residues. Per germline, CDR1 SGHRS and CDR2 YFSETQ. Here the CDR3 DNA reads TGCGCCAGCAGCCCTTCTGGGGGCAGCAATCAGCCCCAGCATTTT. It specifies CASSPSGGSNQPQHF.

This sequence joins TRBV6-1 and TRBJ1-6, with TRBD1 matching 9 bases. V lost 3 bases, J lost 9 bases, and 6 bases stayed unmatched. The CDR3 extends over 15 amino acids. Germline lookup yields CDR1 MNHNS and CDR2 SASEGT. In DNA, the CDR3 is TGTGCCAGCAGTGAGTCGACAGGGGGAGGTTCACCCCTCCACTTT. Translated, it gives CASSESTGGGSPLHF.

The rearrangement links TRBV19 to TRBJ1-5, with TRBD1 matching over 7 bases. In germline, CDR1 is LNHDA, CDR2 SQIVND (reference sequence). This CDR3 spans 15 amino acids. The junction had 8 bases not matched to a gene; V was cut back by 6 bases and J by 3 bases. DNA for the CDR3: TGTGCCAGTAGAGGACAGGCCGCACCCAATCAGCCCCAGCATTTT. Protein sequence: CASRGQAAPNQPQHF.

J is TRBJ2-5 and V is TRBV7-6; the D gene is possibly TRBD2 (6 bases). Germline CDR1 and CDR2: SGHVS and FNYEAQ. The length of the CDR3 is 15 residues. The V end was cut by 0 bases, the J end by 5 bases, with 13 bases between. In DNA form, the CDR3 reads TGTGCCAGCAGCTTAGCGCGGAGGGGAAGGGAGACCCAGTACTTC. Encoded protein: CASSLARRGRETQYF.

V is TRBV5-6 and J is TRBJ1-2, with a weak D call TRBD1 (5 bases). The CDR3 contains 14 residues. The V end lost 1 base, the J end lost 5 bases, and 12 bases lay between the germline ends. CDR1 SGHDT and CDR2 YYEEEE come from the germline V gene. CDR3 in DNA: TGTGCCAGCAGCTTGCCAGGGCAGGGTTATGGCTACACCTTC. Translated: CASSLPGQGYGYTF. Full variable domain (missing parts from reference TRBV5-6 and TRBJ1-2): DAGVTQSPTHLIKTRGQQVTLRCSPKSGHDTVSWYQQALGQGPQFIFQYYEEEERQRGNFPDRFSGHQFPNYSSELNVNALLLGDSALYLCASSLPGQGYGYTFGSGTRLTVV.

The chain couples TRBV5-4 to TRBJ2-5; 7 positions match TRBD2. Germline values: CDR1 SGHNT, CDR2 YYREEE (reference sequence). The CDR3 has 14 amino acids. The junction had 7 bases not matched to a gene; V was cut back by 3 bases and J by 5 bases. The CDR3 DNA is TGTGCCAGCAGCTCCGGATGGGGGGGGGAGACCCAGTACTTC. The encoded protein is CASSSGWGGETQYF.